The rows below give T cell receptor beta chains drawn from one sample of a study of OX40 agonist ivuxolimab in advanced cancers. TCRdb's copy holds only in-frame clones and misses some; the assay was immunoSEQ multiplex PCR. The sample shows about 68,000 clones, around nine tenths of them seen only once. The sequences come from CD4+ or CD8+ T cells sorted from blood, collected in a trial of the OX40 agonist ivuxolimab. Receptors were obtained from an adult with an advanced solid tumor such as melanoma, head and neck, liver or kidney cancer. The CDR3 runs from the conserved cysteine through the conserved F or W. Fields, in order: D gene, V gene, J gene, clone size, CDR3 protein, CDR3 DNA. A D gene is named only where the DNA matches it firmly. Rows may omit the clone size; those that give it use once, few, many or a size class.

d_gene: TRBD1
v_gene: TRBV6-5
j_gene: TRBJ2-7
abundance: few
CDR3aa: CASSQTGTGLSF
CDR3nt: TGTGCCAGCAGTCAAACCGGGACAGGGTTATCGTTC

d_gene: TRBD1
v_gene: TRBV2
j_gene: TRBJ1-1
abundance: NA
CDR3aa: CASSEALGAGGEAFF
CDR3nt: TGTGCCAGCAGTGAAGCGCTTGGGGCAGGGGGTGAAGCTTTCTTT

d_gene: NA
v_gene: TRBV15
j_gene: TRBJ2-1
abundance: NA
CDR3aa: CATSRDLGYNEQFF
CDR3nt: TGTGCCACCAGCAGAGATCTAGGGTACAATGAGCAGTTCTTC

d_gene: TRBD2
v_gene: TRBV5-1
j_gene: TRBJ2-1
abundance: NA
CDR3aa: CASSLTSGSESYNEQFF
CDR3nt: TGCGCCAGCAGCTTGACTAGCGGGAGCGAGTCCTACAATGAGCAGTTCTTC

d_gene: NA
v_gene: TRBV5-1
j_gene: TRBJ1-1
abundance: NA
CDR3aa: CASSRDPENTEAFF
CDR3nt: TGCGCCAGCAGCAGGGACCCCGAGAACACTGAAGCTTTCTTT

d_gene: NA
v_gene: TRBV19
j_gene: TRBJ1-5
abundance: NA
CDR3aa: CASNMGFGGNQPQHF
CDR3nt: TGTGCCAGTAATATGGGGTTTGGGGGGAACCAGCCCCAGCATTTT

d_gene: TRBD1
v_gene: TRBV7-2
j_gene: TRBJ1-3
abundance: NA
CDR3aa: CASSPRQGNSGNTIYF
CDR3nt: TGTGCCAGCAGCCCCAGACAGGGAAACTCTGGAAACACCATATATTTT

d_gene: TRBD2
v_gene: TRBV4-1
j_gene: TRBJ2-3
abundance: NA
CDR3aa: CASGGASGLDTQYF
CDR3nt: TGCGCCAGCGGAGGGGCTAGCGGGTTGGATACGCAGTATTTT

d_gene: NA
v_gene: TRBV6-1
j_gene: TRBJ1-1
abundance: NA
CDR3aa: CASSEFRDKYTEAFF
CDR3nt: TGTGCCAGCAGTGAATTCCGGGACAAATACACTGAAGCTTTCTTT

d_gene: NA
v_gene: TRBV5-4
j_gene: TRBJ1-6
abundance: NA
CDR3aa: CASSRSSYNSPLHF
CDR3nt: TGTGCCAGCAGCCGGAGCTCCTATAATTCACCCCTCCACTTT

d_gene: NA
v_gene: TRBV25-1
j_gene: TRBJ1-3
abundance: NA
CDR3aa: CASSEPGPRSGNTIYF
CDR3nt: TGTGCCAGCAGTGAACCCGGGCCCCGCTCTGGAAACACCATATATTTT

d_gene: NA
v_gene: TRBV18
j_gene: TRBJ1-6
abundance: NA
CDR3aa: CASSPRQTGNSPLHF
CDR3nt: TGTGCCAGCTCACCAAGGCAGACGGGTAATTCACCCCTCCACTTT

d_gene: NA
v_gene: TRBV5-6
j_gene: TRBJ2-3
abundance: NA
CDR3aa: CASSLTRRVSDTQYF
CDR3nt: TGTGCCAGCAGCTTGACCCGCAGGGTTTCAGATACGCAGTATTTT

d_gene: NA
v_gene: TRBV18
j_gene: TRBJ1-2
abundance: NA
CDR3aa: CASSPQGVHSYGYTF
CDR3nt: TGTGCCAGCTCACCACAGGGAGTCCACAGCTATGGCTACACCTTC

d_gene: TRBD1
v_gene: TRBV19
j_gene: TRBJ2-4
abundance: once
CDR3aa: CASSIGGQGDPQYF
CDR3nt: TGTGCCAGTAGTATCGGCGGACAGGGAGATCCCCAGTACTTC

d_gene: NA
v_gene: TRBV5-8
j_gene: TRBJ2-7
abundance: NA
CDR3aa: CASIREDSSYEQYF
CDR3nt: TGTGCCAGCATTCGGGAGGACAGTTCCTACGAGCAGTACTTC

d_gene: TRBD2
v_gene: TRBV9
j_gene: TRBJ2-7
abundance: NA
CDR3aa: CASSPRTSGGVYEQYF
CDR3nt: TGTGCCAGCAGCCCCCGGACTAGCGGGGGGGTTTACGAGCAGTACTTC

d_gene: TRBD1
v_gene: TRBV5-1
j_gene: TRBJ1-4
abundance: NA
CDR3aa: CASSAGQPTNEKLFF
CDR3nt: TGCGCCAGCAGCGCGGGACAGCCAACTAATGAAAAACTGTTTTTT

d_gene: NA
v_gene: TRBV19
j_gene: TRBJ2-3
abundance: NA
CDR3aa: CASSPGLASTDTQYF
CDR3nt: TGTGCCAGTAGTCCGGGGCTGGCTAGCACAGATACGCAGTATTTT

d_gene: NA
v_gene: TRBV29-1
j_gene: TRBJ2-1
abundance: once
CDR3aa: CSDGWNEQFF
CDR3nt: TGCAGCGATGGGTGGAATGAGCAGTTCTTC

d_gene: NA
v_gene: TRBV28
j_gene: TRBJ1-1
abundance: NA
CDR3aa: CASSLYRQATEAFF
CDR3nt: TGTGCCAGCAGTTTATACCGACAGGCGACTGAAGCTTTCTTT

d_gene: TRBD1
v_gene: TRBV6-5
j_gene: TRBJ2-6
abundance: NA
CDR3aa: CASRTGKAGANVLTF
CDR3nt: TGTGCCAGCAGGACAGGGAAGGCTGGGGCCAACGTCCTGACTTTC

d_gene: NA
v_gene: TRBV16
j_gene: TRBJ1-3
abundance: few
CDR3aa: CASSQSGRNTIYF
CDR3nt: TGTGCCAGCAGCCAATCTGGACGAAACACCATATATTTT

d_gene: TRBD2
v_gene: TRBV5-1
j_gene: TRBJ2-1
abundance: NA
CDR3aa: CASSLGTSRYNEQFF
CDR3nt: TGCGCCAGCAGCCTAGGGACTAGCCGCTACAATGAGCAGTTCTTC

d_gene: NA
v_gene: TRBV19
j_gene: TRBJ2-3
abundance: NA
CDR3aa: CASSPRRSRMLDTQYF
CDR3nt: TGTGCCAGTTCCCCAAGGCGTTCGCGGATGCTGGATACGCAGTATTTT

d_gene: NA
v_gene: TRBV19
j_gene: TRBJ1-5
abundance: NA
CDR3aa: CASRQRGELYSNQPQHF
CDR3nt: TGTGCCAGTAGGCAAAGGGGGGAGCTTTATAGCAATCAGCCCCAGCATTTT

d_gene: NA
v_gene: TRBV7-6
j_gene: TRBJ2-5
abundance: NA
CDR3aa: CASSLGIAEETQYF
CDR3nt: TGTGCCAGCAGCTTAGGTATAGCGGAAGAGACCCAGTACTTC

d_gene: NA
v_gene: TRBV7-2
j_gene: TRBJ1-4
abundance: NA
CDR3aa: CASSPEVGARKLFF
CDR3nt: TGTGCCAGCAGCCCGGAGGTGGGGGCGAGGAAACTGTTTTTT

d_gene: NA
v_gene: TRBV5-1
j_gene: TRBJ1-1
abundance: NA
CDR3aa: CASSFGRTANEAFF
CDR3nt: TGCGCCAGCAGCTTCGGCCGGACCGCGAATGAAGCTTTCTTT

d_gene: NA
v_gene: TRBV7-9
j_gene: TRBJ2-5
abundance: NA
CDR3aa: CASSPRTLQETQYF
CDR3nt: TGTGCCAGCAGCCCACGGACCCTCCAAGAGACCCAGTACTTC

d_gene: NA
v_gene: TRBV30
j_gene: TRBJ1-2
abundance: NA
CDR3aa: CAWSESGGRGYTF
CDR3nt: TGTGCCTGGAGTGAGTCCGGGGGCAGGGGCTACACCTTC

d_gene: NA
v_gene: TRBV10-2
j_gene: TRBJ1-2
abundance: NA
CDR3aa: CASSEGRSNGYTF
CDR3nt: TGCGCCAGCAGTGAGGGCAGGAGTAATGGCTACACCTTC

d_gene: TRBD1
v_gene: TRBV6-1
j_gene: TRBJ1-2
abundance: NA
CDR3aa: CASSVQGTGSGYTF
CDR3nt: TGTGCCAGCAGTGTACAGGGGACAGGGAGTGGCTACACCTTC

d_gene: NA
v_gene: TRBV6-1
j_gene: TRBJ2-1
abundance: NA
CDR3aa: CASSEQLPYNEQFF
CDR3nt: TGTGCCAGCAGTGAACAGCTTCCTTACAATGAGCAGTTCTTC

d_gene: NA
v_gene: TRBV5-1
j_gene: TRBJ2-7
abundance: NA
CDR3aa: CASSLDSRSFYEQYF
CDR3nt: TGCGCCAGCAGCTTGGACAGTAGATCTTTCTACGAGCAGTACTTC

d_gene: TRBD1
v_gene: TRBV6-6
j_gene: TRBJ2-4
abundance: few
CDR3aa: CASSTRQGGRNIQYF
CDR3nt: TGTGCCAGCAGTACCCGACAGGGGGGGAGAAACATTCAGTACTTC

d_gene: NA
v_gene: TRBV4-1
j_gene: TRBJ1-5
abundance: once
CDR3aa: CASSQTGGSNQPQHF
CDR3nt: TGCGCCAGCAGCCAAACTGGAGGTAGCAATCAGCCCCAGCATTTT

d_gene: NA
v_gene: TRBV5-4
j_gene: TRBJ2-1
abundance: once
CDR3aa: CASSLVAGSYNEQFF
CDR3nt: TGTGCCAGCAGCTTGGTCGCGGGCTCCTACAATGAGCAGTTCTTC

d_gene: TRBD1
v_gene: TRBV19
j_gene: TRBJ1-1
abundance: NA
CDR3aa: CASSIEQGARIGEAFF
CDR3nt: TGTGCCAGTAGCATCGAACAGGGGGCTAGAATTGGAGAAGCTTTCTTT

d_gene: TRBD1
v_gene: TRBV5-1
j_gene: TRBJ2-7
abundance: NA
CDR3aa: CASSPAGQGAREQYF
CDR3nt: TGCGCCAGCAGCCCCGCGGGACAGGGGGCTCGCGAGCAGTACTTC

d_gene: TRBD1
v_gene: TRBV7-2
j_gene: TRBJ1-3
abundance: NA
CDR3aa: CASSLRQGARGNTIYF
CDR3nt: TGTGCCAGCAGCTTACGTCAGGGGGCGCGTGGAAACACCATATATTTT

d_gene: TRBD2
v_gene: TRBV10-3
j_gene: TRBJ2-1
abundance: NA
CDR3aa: CAIKGGEASGGAAAFF
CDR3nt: TGTGCCATCAAGGGAGGCGAGGCTAGCGGGGGGGCCGCGGCGTTCTTC

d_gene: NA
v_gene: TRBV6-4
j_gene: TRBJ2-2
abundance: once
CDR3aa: CASSDQRVLYTGELFF
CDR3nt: TGTGCCAGCAGTGACCAAAGGGTCTTATACACCGGGGAGCTGTTTTTT

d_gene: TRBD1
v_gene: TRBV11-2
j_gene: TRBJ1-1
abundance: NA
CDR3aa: CASSLDWTGREAFF
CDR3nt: TGTGCCAGCAGCTTAGATTGGACAGGGCGTGAAGCTTTCTTT

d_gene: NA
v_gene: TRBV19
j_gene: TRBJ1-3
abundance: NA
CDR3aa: CASSIGPGFNSGNTIYF
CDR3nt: TGTGCCAGTAGTATAGGGCCAGGATTCAACTCTGGAAACACCATATATTTT

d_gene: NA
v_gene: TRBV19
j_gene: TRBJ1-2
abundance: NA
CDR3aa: CASTIARGGYTF
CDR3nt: TGTGCCAGTACCATCGCGCGGGGAGGCTACACCTTC

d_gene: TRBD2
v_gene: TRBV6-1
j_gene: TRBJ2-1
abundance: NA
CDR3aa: CASSILAGVENEQFF
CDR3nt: TGTGCCAGCAGCATACTAGCGGGGGTGGAGAATGAGCAGTTCTTC

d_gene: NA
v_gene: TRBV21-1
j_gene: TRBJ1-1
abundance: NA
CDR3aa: CASSGTQDTEAFF
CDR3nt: TGTGCCAGCAGCGGGACTCAGGACACTGAAGCTTTCTTT

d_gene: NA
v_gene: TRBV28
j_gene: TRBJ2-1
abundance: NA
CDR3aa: CASSLVASSYNEQFF
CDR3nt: TGTGCCAGCAGTTTGGTGGCCTCCTCCTACAATGAGCAGTTCTTC

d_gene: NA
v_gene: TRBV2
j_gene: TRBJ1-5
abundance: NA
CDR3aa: CASNQGQIEPQHF
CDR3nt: TGTGCCAGCAATCAGGGTCAGATTGAGCCCCAGCATTTT

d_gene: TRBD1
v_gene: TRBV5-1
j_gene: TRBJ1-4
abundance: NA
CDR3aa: CASSPGQGDSNEKLFF
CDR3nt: TGCGCCAGCAGCCCTGGACAGGGGGACTCCAATGAAAAACTGTTTTTT

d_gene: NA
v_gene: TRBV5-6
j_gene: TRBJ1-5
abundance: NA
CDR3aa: CASSLYDRDFQPQHF
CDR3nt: TGTGCCAGCAGCTTATACGACCGGGACTTCCAGCCCCAGCATTTT

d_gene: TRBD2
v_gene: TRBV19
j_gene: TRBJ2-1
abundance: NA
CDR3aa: CASSFNAREGSFEQFF
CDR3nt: TGTGCCAGTAGTTTTAATGCGCGGGAGGGTTCTTTTGAGCAGTTCTTC

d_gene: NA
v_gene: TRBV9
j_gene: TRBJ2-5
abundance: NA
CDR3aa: CASSVEGRTQYF
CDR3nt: TGTGCCAGCAGCGTAGAGGGGCGGACCCAGTACTTC

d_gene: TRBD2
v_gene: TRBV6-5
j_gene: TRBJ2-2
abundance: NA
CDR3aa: CASGGLAGVDGELFF
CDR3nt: TGTGCCAGCGGGGGACTAGCGGGAGTAGACGGGGAGCTGTTTTTT